The 32 T cell receptor beta chains below all came from one sample that was sequenced in a study of CD8 T cells in ankylosing spondylitis. Their target antigens are unknown. TCRdb reprocessed the 5' RACE reads with MiXCR, giving one entry per CDR3 protein. Counted here are around 490,000 distinct CDR3 sequences, about 5.2% occurring once; the ten biggest clones make up around 3.6%. General study points: A TCR beta motif of 8 or 9 highly homologous variants appeared characteristic of ankylosing spondylitis blood.

The sequencing input was blood, either unsorted or a sorted T cell fraction (not recorded which). Receptor source: a male donor with ankylosing spondylitis.

At least ten counts were recorded for this clonotype. The chain carries TRBV28 and TRBJ2-3; D not certain. The germline V gene has CDR1 MDHEN and CDR2 SYDVKM. CDR3 length equals 16 residues. Trimming removed 4 bases at V and 3 bases at J, with 17 bases between. This CDR3 reads CASSWTLVQRTDTQYF. CDR3 coding DNA: TGTGCCAGCAGTTGGACCCTTGTACAACGAACAGATACGCAGTATTTT.

V and J are TRBV5-1 and TRBJ2-2; no firm D call. The V gene's germline CDR1 is SGHRS and CDR2 YFSETQ. Trimming took 2 bases from V and 0 from J, leaving 17 bases between them. CDR3 length: 18 amino acids. This CDR3 reads CASSLLPPGGTNTGELFF. The CDR3 nucleotides are TGCGCCAGCAGCTTACTTCCCCCGGGCGGCACGAACACCGGGGAGCTGTTTTTT.

The chain uses TRBV4-3 and TRBJ2-5; D remains unclear. The CDR3 runs 13 residues. Looked up from germline, CDR1 is LGHNA and CDR2 is YSLEER. V lost 0 bases to trimming and J lost 1 base, with 3 bases between them. In DNA form, the CDR3 reads TGCGCCAGCAGCCAAGATACCCAAGAGACCCAGTACTTC. Its protein product is CASSQDTQETQYF.

The chain carries TRBV14 and TRBJ2-3; 8 nucleotides agree with TRBD2. The CDR3 length is 14 residues. After removal of 4 bases from V and 11 bases from J, the junction contained 11 bases not matched to a gene. The germline V gene encodes CDR1 SGHDN and CDR2 FVKESK. CDR3 DNA: TGTGCCAGCAGCCGCGTAGGCGGGAGGCATCTGCAGTATTTT. It codes for CASSRVGGRHLQYF.

J is TRBJ2-5 and V is TRBV6-7, with 8 bases identical to TRBD2. TRBV6-7 is labeled an ORF, and its function is uncertain. This CDR3 region has 16 residues. The CDR3 DNA sequence: TGTCCCGACCCGGAGGTAGCGGGACCCGCCTGGGAGACCCAGTACTTC. This gives the protein CPDPEVAGPAWETQYF.

This clonotype was counted ten times or more. CDR3 DNA: TGTGCCACCAGCACTAGAGTCAGGGCTAGCACAGATACGCAGTATTTT. Translation: CATSTRVRASTDTQYF. This rearrangement joins TRBV15 to TRBJ2-3; tentative D call: TRBD1 (5 bases). Trimming cost V 4 bases and J 0 bases, with 14 bases left between them. The germline V gene has CDR1 LNHNV and CDR2 YYDKDF (reference sequence). This CDR3 has 16 residues. Filled out from reference TRBV15 and TRBJ2-3, the complete variable domain reads DAMVIQNPRYQVTQFGKPVTLSCSQTLNHNVMYWYQQKSSQAPKLLFHYYDKDFNNEADTPDNFQSRRPNTSFCFLDIRSPGLGDTAMYLCATSTRVRASTDTQYFGPGTRLTVL.

This clonotype was detected many times. The chain couples TRBV10-3 to TRBJ2-5; 7 nucleotides line up with TRBD1. The germline CDR1 and CDR2 sequences are ENHRY and SYGVKD. The J segment lost 1 base and the V segment lost 7 bases, leaving 3 bases of the junction unmatched. The CDR3 spans 13 residues. CDR3 amino acids: CAITGTAQETQYF. The DNA for the CDR3 is TGTGCCATCACCGGGACAGCCCAAGAGACCCAGTACTTC.

This clonotype showed up many times. The chain combines TRBV5-1 with TRBJ2-2; 9 bases map to TRBD1. The J segment lost 4 bases and the V segment lost 3 bases, leaving 4 bases of the junction unmatched. This CDR3 contains 15 residues. Germline V gives CDR1 SGHRS, CDR2 YFSETQ. The CDR3 DNA reads as TGCGCCAGCAGCTCCGGACAGGGGAGCACCGGGGAGCTGTTTTTT. The encoded protein is CASSSGQGSTGELFF.

This clonotype was found many times. V gene TRBV29-1 combines with J gene TRBJ2-2, with D perhaps matching TRBD1 or TRBD2 (5 bases each). Germline CDR1 and CDR2: SQVTM and ANQGSEA. The CDR3 runs 14 residues. The V gene lost 6 bases and the J gene lost 7 bases, with 18 bases spanning the gap. The CDR3 DNA follows: TGCAGCGTCCCCGACCGGGGACGCCTCGGGGAGCTGTTTTTT. Encoded protein: CSVPDRGRLGELFF.

This sequence joins TRBV28 and TRBJ2-7, with D maybe TRBD2 (6 bases). Germline lookup yields CDR1 MDHEN and CDR2 SYDVKM. V was clipped by 3 bases and J by 5 bases, with 23 bases between them. CDR3 length equals 17 residues. The CDR3 region is CASSFVSIRRVQNEQYF. As DNA, the CDR3 is TGTGCCAGCAGTTTTGTATCAATTCGGAGGGTCCAGAACGAGCAGTACTTC. The full variable domain, rest sourced from reference TRBV28 and TRBJ2-7, is DVKVTQSSRYLVKRTGEKVFLECVQDMDHENMFWYRQDPGLGLRLIYFSYDVKMKEKGDIPEGYSVSREKKERFSLILESASTNQTSMYLCASSFVSIRRVQNEQYFGPGTRLTVT.

This clonotype was picked up one time. The rearrangement uses TRBV3-1 and TRBJ2-2, with TRBD2 matching over 10 bases. This CDR3 region has 18 residues. The V segment lost 3 bases and the J segment 4 bases; nucleotides outside the gene matches: 11. CDR1 and CDR2 from the germline V gene are LGHDT and YNNKEL (reference sequence). The CDR3 sequence: CASSHRLRAGGPTGELFF. Here the CDR3 DNA reads TGTGCCAGCAGCCACCGTCTTCGAGCGGGGGGGCCCACCGGGGAGCTGTTTTTT.

This clonotype was found many times. The chain couples TRBV4-1 to TRBJ1-3; D not resolved. Germline V CDR1 and CDR2: MGHRA, YSYEKL. The CDR3 totals 11 residues. V was shortened by 0 bases and J by 12 bases, with 6 bases between the two germline ends. The CDR3 is CASSQDLDIYF. The CDR3, as DNA: TGCGCCAGCAGCCAAGATCTGGACATATATTTT.

This clonotype was observed many times. This rearrangement joins TRBV20-1 to TRBJ2-7, with TRBD2 matching over 10 bases. J lost 4 bases, V lost 6 bases, and 9 bases had no gene match. Germline V CDR1 and CDR2: DFQATT, SNEGSKA (reference sequence). The CDR3 contains 14 residues. The CDR3, as DNA: TGCAGTGCAAGGACTAGCGGACTTCATTACGAGCAGTACTTC. Residues: CSARTSGLHYEQYF.

The sample holds many counts of this clonotype. The V gene is TRBV7-2, the J gene TRBJ1-6, with D possibly TRBD1 on 5 matching bases. CDR3 length: 14 amino acids. The ends were cut back, 5 bases at V and 9 bases at J, with 14 bases in the middle. The germline V gene has CDR1 SGHTA and CDR2 FQGNSA. The DNA of the CDR3 is TGTGCCAGCAGCCTGAGGGTCGGGGGTTCACCCCTCCACTTT. Translation gives CASSLRVGGSPLHF. Drawing the rest from reference TRBV7-2 and TRBJ1-6, the complete variable domain is GAGVSQSPSNKVTEKGKDVELRCDPISGHTALYWYRQSLGQGLEFLIYFQGNSAPDKSGLPSDRFSAERTGGSVSTLTIQRTQQEDSAVYLCASSLRVGGSPLHFGNGTRLTVT.

This clonotype was recorded many times. The rearrangement joins TRBV7-6 to TRBJ2-1; D ambiguous. CDR1 and CDR2 from the germline V gene are SGHVS and FNYEAQ. The CDR3 is made up of 16 amino acids. V lost 5 bases and J 5 bases, leaving 19 bases between the germline ends. CDR3 sequence: CASSADGYLLDNEQFF. Written as DNA, the CDR3 is TGTGCCAGCAGCGCGGACGGATACCTCCTGGACAATGAGCAGTTCTTC.

This clonotype was observed many times. The chain employs TRBV5-1 and TRBJ1-1; 11 positions match TRBD1. In germline, CDR1 is SGHRS, CDR2 YFSETQ. The J segment lost 1 base and the V segment lost 4 bases, leaving 3 bases of the junction unmatched. The CDR3 contains 15 residues. The CDR3 loop reads CASSRTGGTNTEAFF. CDR3 coding DNA: TGCGCCAGCAGCCGGACAGGGGGCACGAACACTGAAGCTTTCTTT.

This clonotype was detected many times. The chain employs TRBV29-1 and TRBJ2-1; 7 bases line up with TRBD1. The germline CDR1 and CDR2 sequences are SQVTM and ANQGSEA. The CDR3 length is 12 residues. V trimming: 7 bases; J trimming: 4 bases; junction bases outside the gene matches: 4. The CDR3 coding sequence is TGCAGCGCTTTGACAGGGTACAATGAGCAGTTCTTC. Residues: CSALTGYNEQFF.

This clonotype occurred a few times. This rearrangement joins TRBV28 to TRBJ2-7; no clear D gene. Germline V gene lookup returns CDR1 MDHEN and CDR2 SYDVKM. The CDR3 runs to 12 residues. Trimming took 8 bases from V and 0 from J, leaving 8 bases between them. The CDR3 region has the DNA TGTGCCAGCTGTCTAAGCTCCTACGAGCAGTACTTC. It is translated as CASCLSSYEQYF.

This clonotype was detected many times. This chain links TRBV7-2 with TRBJ2-7; 9 bases match TRBD1. Germline loops: CDR1 SGHTA, CDR2 FQGNSA. The CDR3 runs 16 residues. After removal of 5 bases from V and 2 bases from J, the junction contained 10 bases not matched to a gene. CDR3 nucleotide sequence: TGTGCCAGCAGCGAACCCGGGACAGGGAGGACCTACGAGCAGTACTTC. It specifies CASSEPGTGRTYEQYF. The whole variable domain, filled in from reference TRBV7-2 and TRBJ2-7, reads GAGVSQSPSNKVTEKGKDVELRCDPISGHTALYWYRQSLGQGLEFLIYFQGNSAPDKSGLPSDRFSAERTGGSVSTLTIQRTQQEDSAVYLCASSEPGTGRTYEQYFGPGTRLTVT.

This chain uses TRBV6-2 or TRBV6-3 with TRBJ2-1, with D perhaps TRBD1 (5 bases). This CDR3 has 12 amino acids. Trimming stripped 5 bases from V and 10 bases from J, with 12 bases between. From germline, CDR1 is MNHEY and CDR2 SVGEGT. CDR3 sequence reads: CASSGSDREQFF. In nucleotides, the CDR3 is TGTGCCAGCAGTGGCTCAGACAGAGAGCAGTTCTTC.

This clonotype was counted ten times or more. This chain joins TRBV29-1 and TRBJ1-2; the D gene is possibly TRBD1 (6 bases). The CDR3 spans 14 residues. V lost 4 bases, J lost 1 base, and 13 bases lay in between. Per germline, CDR1 SQVTM and CDR2 ANQGSEA. The CDR3 DNA reads as TGCAGCGTTGTAGCGGGGGCCAGTAACTATGGCTACACCTTC. Protein sequence: CSVVAGASNYGYTF.

Ten or more counts support this clonotype. The gene calls are TRBV29-1 and TRBJ2-3; 7 bases are a match to TRBD1. After removal of 4 bases from V and 4 bases from J, the junction contained 14 bases not matched to a gene. The germline V gene encodes CDR1 SQVTM and CDR2 ANQGSEA. The CDR3 contains 16 residues. CDR3 sequence (DNA): TGCAGCGTTGGGGGACACCGGGACAGAAAATCAGATACGCAGTATTTT. This translates into CSVGGHRDRKSDTQYF.

This clonotype was found many times. This chain connects TRBV20-1 to TRBJ1-1; D remains unclear. Deletions cut 4 bases from V and 6 bases from J, with 12 bases between. Germline V gene data show CDR1 as DFQATT and CDR2 as SNEGSKA (reference sequence). This CDR3 region has 12 residues. The DNA for the CDR3 is TGCAGTGCTAAATCGGTCGTGTCTGAAGCTTTCTTT. This codes for CSAKSVVSEAFF.

This clonotype was seen at least ten times. The CDR3 DNA reads as TGTGCCAGCCGGGAACGCCAAGAGACCCAGTACTTC. Its translation: CASRERQETQYF. The V call is TRBV27, the J call TRBJ2-5, with a tentative D call TRBD2 (5 bases). Germline CDR1 MNHEY, CDR2 SMNVEV (reference sequence). CDR3 length: 12 residues. Trimming shortened V by 8 bases and J by 1 base, and 8 bases separated the two germline ends.

At least ten counts were recorded for this clonotype. V is TRBV7-9 and J is TRBJ1-5; no reliable D call. V lost 7 bases and J lost 0, with 4 bases in between. The germline gives CDR1 SEHNR, CDR2 FQNEAQ (reference sequence). This CDR3 comprises 12 residues. CDR3 DNA sequence: TGTGCCAGCACGAATAGCAATCAGCCCCAGCATTTT. Protein sequence: CASTNSNQPQHF.

Of note for this clonotype: A much larger clone lies a single base off, so this may be a read error. The chain uses TRBV4-3 and TRBJ1-6; D gene ambiguous. The CDR3 is 14 residues long. Trimming left V 3 bases short and J 6 bases short, with 9 bases between. Germline-derived CDR1 and CDR2 are LGHNA and YSLEER. The chain's CDR3 is CASSQGRVNSPLHF. CDR3 DNA sequence: TGCGCCAGCAGCCAGGGCCGGGTTAATTCACCCCTCCACTTT.

V usage is TRBV6-1 and J usage is TRBJ2-7; 7 nucleotides line up with TRBD2. The germline V gene encodes CDR1 MNHNS and CDR2 SASEGT. J lost 5 bases, V lost 6 bases, and 10 bases had no gene match. The CDR3 runs 14 residues. The CDR3 loop reads CASSRYDRGDEQYF. The CDR3 nucleotides are TGTGCCAGCAGCCGCTATGATCGGGGGGACGAGCAGTACTTC.

This clonotype occurred many times. The V call is TRBV20-1, the J call TRBJ2-1; perhaps TRBD2 as D (6 bases). CDR3 size: 13 residues. The germline V gene encodes CDR1 DFQATT and CDR2 SNEGSKA (reference sequence). Between the trimmed V and J ends, which lost 6 bases and 7 bases, there was a span of 16 bases. CDR3: CSAIVGGWNEQFF. CDR3 coding DNA: TGCAGTGCGATTGTGGGAGGTTGGAATGAGCAGTTCTTC.

This clonotype occurred many times. The V gene is TRBV7-2, the J gene TRBJ1-1, with D unclear. Germline loops: CDR1 SGHTA, CDR2 FQGNSA. This CDR3 is 16 amino acids long. V was pared by 5 bases and J by 0 bases, with 16 bases between. In DNA, the CDR3 is TGTGCCAGCAGCCTCCGCTGGTTAAGTATGAACACTGAAGCTTTCTTT. The encoded protein is CASSLRWLSMNTEAFF.

This clonotype has a count of ten or more. J is TRBJ2-3 and V is TRBV5-1; the D gene could be TRBD1 or TRBD2 (5 bases each). Trimming removed 0 bases at V and 4 bases at J, with 9 bases between. This CDR3 is built from 14 residues. Germline V lookup: CDR1 SGHRS, CDR2 YFSETQ. The CDR3 DNA sequence: TGCGCCAGCAGCTTGGGGCAGGGAGCAGATACGCAGTATTTT. Protein: CASSLGQGADTQYF.

This clonotype was seen ten or more times. The V gene is TRBV20-1, the J gene TRBJ1-5, with D possibly matching TRBD1 (5 bases). CDR3 length: 14 amino acids. V was trimmed by 2 bases and J by 1 base, leaving 9 bases between them. The V gene's germline CDR1 is DFQATT and CDR2 SNEGSKA (reference sequence). This CDR3 is CSARLRGSNQPQHF. The CDR3 DNA is TGCAGTGCTAGACTACGGGGCAGCAATCAGCCCCAGCATTTT.

This clonotype was recorded a few times. The chain employs TRBV28 and TRBJ2-1, with D unresolved. Germline-derived CDR1 and CDR2 are MDHEN and SYDVKM. V was trimmed by 3 bases and J by 12 bases, leaving 9 bases between them. The CDR3 sequence is 11 residues long. The CDR3 loop is CASSFEGLQFF. The CDR3 DNA follows: TGTGCCAGCAGTTTTGAAGGGTTGCAGTTCTTC.